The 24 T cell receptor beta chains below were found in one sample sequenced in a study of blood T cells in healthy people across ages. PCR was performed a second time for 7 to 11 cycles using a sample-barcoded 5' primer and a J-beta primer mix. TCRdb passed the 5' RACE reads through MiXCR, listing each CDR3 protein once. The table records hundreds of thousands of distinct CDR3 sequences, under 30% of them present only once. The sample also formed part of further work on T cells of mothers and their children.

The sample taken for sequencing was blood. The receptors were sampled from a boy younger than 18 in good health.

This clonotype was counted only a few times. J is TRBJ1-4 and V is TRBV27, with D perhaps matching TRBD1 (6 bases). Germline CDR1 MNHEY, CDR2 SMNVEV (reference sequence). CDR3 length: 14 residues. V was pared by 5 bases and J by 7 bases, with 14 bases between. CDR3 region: CASSKQGVTEKLFF. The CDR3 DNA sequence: TGTGCCAGCAGTAAACAGGGAGTGACTGAAAAACTGTTTTTT.

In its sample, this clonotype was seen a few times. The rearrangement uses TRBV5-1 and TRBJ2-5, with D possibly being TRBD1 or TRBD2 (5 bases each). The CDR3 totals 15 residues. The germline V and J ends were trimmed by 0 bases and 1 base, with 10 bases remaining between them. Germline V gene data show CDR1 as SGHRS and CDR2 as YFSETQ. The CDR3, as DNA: TGCGCCAGCAGCTTGGTCGTAGGGACCCAAGAGACCCAGTACTTC. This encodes CASSLVVGTQETQYF.

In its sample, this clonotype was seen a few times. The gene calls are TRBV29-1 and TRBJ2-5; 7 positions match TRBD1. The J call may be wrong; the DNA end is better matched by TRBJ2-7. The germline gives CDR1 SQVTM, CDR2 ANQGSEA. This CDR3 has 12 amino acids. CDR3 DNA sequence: TGCAGCGTTTACAGGGGCGAGGACGAGCAGTACTTC. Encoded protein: CSVYRGEDEQYF.

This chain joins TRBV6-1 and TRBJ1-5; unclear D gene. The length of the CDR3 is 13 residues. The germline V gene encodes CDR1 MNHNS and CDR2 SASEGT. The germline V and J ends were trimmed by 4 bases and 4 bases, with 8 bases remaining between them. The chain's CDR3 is CASSASRNQPQHF. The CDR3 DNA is TGTGCCAGCAGTGCTTCCAGGAATCAGCCCCAGCATTTT.

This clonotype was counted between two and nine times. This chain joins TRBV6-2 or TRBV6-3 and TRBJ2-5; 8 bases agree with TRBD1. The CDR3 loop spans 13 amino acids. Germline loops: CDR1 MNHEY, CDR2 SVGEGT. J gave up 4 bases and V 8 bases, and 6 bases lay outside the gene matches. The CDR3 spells CASSGTGLETQYF. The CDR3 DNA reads TGTGCCAGCTCGGGGACAGGCTTAGAGACCCAGTACTTC.

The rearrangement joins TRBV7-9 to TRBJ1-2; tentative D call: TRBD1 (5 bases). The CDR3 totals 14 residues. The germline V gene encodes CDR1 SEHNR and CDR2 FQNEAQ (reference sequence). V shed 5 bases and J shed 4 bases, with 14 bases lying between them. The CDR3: CASSAQTVIYGYTF. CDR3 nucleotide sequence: TGTGCCAGCAGCGCCCAGACAGTGATCTATGGCTACACCTTC.

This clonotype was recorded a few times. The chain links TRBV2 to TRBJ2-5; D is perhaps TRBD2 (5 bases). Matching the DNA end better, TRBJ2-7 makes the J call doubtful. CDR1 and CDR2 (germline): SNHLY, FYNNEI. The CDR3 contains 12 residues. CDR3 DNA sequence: TGTGCCCTGAGGGCAGGCCCCCACGAGCAGTACTTC. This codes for CALRAGPHEQYF.

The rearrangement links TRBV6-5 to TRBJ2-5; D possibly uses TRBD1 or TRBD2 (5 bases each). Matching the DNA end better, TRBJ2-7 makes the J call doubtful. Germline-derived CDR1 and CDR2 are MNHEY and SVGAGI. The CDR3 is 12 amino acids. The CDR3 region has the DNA TGTGCCACCTGGGACGGAGCCTACGAGCAGTACTTC. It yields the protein CATWDGAYEQYF.

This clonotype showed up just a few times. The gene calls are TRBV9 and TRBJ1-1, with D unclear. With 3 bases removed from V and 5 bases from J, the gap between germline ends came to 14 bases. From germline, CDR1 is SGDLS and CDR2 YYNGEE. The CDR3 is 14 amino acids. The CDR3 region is CASSAKGAGTEAFF. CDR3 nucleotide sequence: TGTGCCAGCAGCGCAAAGGGTGCCGGGACTGAAGCTTTCTTT.

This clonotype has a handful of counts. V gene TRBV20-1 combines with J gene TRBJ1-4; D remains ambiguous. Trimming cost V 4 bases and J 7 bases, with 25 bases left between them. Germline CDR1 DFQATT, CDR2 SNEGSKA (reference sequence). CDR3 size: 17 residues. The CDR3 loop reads CSAIRLAGSGLGEKLFF. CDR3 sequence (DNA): TGCAGTGCTATTCGTCTGGCAGGCTCCGGACTGGGTGAAAAACTGTTTTTT.

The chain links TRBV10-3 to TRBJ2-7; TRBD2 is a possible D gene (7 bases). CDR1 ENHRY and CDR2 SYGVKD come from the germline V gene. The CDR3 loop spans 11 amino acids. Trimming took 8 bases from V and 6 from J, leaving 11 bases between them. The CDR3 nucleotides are TGTGCCATCGGGGGGGGGCGCGAGCAGTACTTC. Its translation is CAIGGGREQYF.

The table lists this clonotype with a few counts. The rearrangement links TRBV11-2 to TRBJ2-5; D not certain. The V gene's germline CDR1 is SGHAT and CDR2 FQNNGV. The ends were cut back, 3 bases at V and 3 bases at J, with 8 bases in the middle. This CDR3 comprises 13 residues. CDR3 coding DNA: TGTGCCAGCAGCTTTGACTTGGAAGAGACCCAGTACTTC. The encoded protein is CASSFDLEETQYF.

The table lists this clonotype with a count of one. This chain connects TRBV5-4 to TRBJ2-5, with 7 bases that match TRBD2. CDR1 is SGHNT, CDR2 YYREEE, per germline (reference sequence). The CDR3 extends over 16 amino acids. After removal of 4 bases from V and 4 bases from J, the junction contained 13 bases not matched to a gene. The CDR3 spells CASSHGKAGRTETQYF. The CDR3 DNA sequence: TGTGCCAGCAGCCATGGTAAAGCGGGGAGGACAGAGACCCAGTACTTC.

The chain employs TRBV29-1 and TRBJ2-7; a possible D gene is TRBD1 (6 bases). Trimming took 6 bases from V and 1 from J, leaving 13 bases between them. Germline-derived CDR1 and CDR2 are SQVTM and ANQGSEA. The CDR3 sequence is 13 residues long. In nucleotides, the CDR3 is TGCAGCGTCTTTTTACAGGGATCCTACGAGCAGTACTTC. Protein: CSVFLQGSYEQYF.

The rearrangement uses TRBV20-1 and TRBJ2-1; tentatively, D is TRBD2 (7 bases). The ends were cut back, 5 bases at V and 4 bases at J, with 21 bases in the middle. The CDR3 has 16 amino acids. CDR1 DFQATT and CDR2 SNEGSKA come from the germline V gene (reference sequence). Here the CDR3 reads CSAYIRGATHYNEQFF. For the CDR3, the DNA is TGCAGTGCTTACATCCGGGGGGCCACACATTACAATGAGCAGTTCTTC.

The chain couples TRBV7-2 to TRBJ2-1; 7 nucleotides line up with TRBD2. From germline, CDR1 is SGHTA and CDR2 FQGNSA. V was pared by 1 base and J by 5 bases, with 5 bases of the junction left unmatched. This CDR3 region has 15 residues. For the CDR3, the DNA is TGTGCCAGCAGCTTAGTTGCTAGCGGTGACAATGAGCAGTTCTTC. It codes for CASSLVASGDNEQFF.

The CDR3 DNA is TGTGCTAGTGGCTTCGCCCCAGGAGGACAAGAGACCCAGTACTTC. It is translated as CASGFAPGGQETQYF. This chain links TRBV12-5 with TRBJ2-5; tentatively, D is TRBD2 (5 bases). V lost 6 bases to trimming and J lost 2 bases, with 16 bases between them. CDR1 is LGHNT, CDR2 FRNRAP, per germline. The CDR3 runs 15 residues.

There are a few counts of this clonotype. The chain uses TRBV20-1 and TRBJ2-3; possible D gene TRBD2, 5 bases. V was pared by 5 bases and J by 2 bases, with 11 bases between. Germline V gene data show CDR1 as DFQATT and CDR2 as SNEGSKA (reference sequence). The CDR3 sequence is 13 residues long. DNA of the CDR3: TGCAGTGCTGGCGAGCGGATCACAGATACGCAGTATTTT. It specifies CSAGERITDTQYF.

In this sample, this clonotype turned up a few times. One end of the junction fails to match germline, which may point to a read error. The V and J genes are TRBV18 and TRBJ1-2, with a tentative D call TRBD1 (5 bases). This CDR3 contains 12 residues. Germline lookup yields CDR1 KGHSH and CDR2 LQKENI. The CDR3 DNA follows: TGTGCCAGCTCACCATCGGGGCCGCCGTCTGCCTTC. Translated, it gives CASSPSGPPSAF.

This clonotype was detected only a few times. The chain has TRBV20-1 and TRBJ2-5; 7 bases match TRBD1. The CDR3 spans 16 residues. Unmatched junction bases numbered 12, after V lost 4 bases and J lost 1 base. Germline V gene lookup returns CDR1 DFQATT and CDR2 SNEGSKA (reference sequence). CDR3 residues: CSATGRGRGAQETQYF. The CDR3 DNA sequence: TGCAGTGCTACCGGAAGGGGGCGAGGGGCCCAAGAGACCCAGTACTTC.

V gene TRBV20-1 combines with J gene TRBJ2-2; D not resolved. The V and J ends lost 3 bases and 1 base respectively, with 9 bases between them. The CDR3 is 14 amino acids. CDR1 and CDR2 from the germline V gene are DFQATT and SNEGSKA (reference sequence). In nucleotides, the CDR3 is TGCAGTGCTAGTGGCTATCTGAACACCGGGGAGCTGTTTTTT. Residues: CSASGYLNTGELFF.

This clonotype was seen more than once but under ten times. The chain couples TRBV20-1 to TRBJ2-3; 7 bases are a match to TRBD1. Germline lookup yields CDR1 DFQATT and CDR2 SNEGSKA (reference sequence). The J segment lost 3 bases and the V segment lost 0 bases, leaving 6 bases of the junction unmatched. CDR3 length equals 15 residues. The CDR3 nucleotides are TGCAGTGCTAGAGACGGCGGCAGGGGGACAGATACGCAGTATTTT. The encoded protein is CSARDGGRGTDTQYF.

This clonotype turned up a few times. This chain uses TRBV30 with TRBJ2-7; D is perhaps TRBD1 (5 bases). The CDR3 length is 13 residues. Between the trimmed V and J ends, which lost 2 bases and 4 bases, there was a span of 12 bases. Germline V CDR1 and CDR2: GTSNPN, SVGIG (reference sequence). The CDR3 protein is CAWSRQGGYEQYF. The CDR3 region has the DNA TGTGCCTGGAGTCGGCAGGGTGGTTACGAGCAGTACTTC. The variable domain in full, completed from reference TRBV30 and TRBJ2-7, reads SQTIHQWPATLVQPVGSPLSLECTVEGTSNPNLYWYRQAAGRGLQLLFYSVGIGQISSEVPQNLSASRPQDRQFILSSKKLLLSDSGFYLCAWSRQGGYEQYFGPGTRLTVT.

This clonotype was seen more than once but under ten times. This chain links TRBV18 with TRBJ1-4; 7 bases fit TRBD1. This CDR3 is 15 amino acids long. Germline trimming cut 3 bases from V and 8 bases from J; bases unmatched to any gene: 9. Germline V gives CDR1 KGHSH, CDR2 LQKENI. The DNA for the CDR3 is TGTGCCAGCTCACCGACAGGGCTTAAGGAGGAAAAACTGTTTTTT. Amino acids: CASSPTGLKEEKLFF.